The source of this TCR beta chain is a study of cytomegalovirus exposure and HLA in healthy donors. Study outcomes and limitations: The authors assumed roughly uniform sequencing depth across donors for presence/absence analyses.

The PCR contained 60 Vbeta and 13 Jbeta primers. TCRdb's copy holds only in-frame clones and misses some; the assay was immunoSEQ multiplex PCR. In the table there are about 160,000 clones, about 80% of which are singletons. About this clone: As yet, its antigen is unknown.

The CDR3 covers 16 residues. In germline, CDR1 is MGHDK, CDR2 SYGVNS. Trimming cost V 5 bases and J 6 bases; bases outside gene matches: 9. The source of this sequence is a man between 18 and 29 years old in good health and CMV-seropositive. This chain uses TRBV25-1 with TRBJ2-1, with 11 nucleotides matching TRBD2. What was sequenced was PBMCs. CDR3: CASSWSSGRAVNEQFF. CDR3 sequence (DNA): TGTGCCAGCAGTTGGAGTAGCGGGAGGGCCGTCAATGAGCAGTTCTTC. The whole variable domain, filled in from reference TRBV25-1 and TRBJ2-1, reads EADIYQTPRYLVIGTGKKITLECSQTMGHDKMYWYQQDPGMELHLIHYSYGVNSTEKGDLSSESTVSRIRTEHFPLTLESARPSHTSQYLCASSWSSGRAVNEQFFGPGTRLTVL.